The entry below describes one TCR beta chain. Its antigen is undetermined. These data come from a study of blood T cells in healthy people across ages. It was with a sample-barcoded 5' primer and a J-beta primer mix that a second PCR of about 6 to 12 cycles was run. Each TCR beta cDNA got a 12-nucleotide random molecular identifier. A single record per CDR3 protein comes from TCRdb applying MiXCR to the 5' RACE reads. The table lists 650,000 to 900,000 distinct CDR3 sequences, approximately 59% of them singletons. The V gene's germline CDR1 is MNHNS and CDR2 SASEGT. V lost 5 bases to trimming and J lost 4 bases, with 18 bases between them. This CDR3 comprises 15 residues. Study results and limitations: More naive CD4+ cells and higher diversity were found in long-lived than in aged donors. Leaving the PBMCs unsorted stopped any conclusive comparison of naive versus antigen-experienced cells.

With each sample, at least 5 micrograms of total RNA were extracted. The receptor's source is a man aged 30 to 45 in good health. The sequencing sample was made of blood. The rearrangement joins TRBV6-1 to TRBJ2-7; D assignment may be TRBD1 or TRBD2 (7 bases each). CDR3 nucleotide sequence: TGTGCCAGCAGTACCCGGGGTCAGGGGGGGTACGAGCAGTACTTC. It specifies CASSTRGQGGYEQYF.